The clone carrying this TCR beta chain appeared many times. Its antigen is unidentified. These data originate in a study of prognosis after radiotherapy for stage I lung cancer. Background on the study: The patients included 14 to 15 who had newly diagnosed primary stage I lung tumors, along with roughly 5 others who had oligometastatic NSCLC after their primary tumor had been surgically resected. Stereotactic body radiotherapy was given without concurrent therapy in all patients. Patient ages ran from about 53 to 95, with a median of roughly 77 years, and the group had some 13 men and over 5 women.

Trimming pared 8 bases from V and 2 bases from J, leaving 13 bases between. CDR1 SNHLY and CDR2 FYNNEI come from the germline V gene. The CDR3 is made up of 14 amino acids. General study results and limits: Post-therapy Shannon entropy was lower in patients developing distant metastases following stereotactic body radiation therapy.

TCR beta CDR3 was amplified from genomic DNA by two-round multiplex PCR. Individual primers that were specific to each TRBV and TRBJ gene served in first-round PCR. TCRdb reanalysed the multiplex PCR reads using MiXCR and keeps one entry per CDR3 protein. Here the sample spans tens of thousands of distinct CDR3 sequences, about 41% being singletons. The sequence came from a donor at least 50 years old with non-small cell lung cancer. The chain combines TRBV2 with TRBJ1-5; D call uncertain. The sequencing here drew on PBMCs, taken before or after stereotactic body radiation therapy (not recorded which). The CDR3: CASCGNGGNQPQHF. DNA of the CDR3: TGTGCCAGCTGCGGAAACGGCGGCAATCAGCCCCAGCATTTT.